A selection of T cell receptor beta chains follows, all from one sample in a study of shared clonotypes between healthy human individuals. TCRdb keeps only in-frame clones here, not all; method: immunoSEQ multiplex PCR. The sample yields about 520,000 clones, approximately 94% seen once. The specimen was naive CD4+ T cells sorted from blood. The source is a woman in her 30s in good health. Each CDR3 is given with its conserved first and last residue. Each record gives: D gene, J gene, V gene, clone size, CDR3 DNA, CDR3 protein. D genes are given only for firm matches. Some rows have no size entry. The others give once, few or many, or a class for an expanded clone.

D: NA
J: TRBJ2-1
V: TRBV27
size: NA
DNA: TGTGCCAGCAGTTCGCTACTTTCGAGCGGCGAGTACAATGAGCAGTTCTTC
CDR3: CASSSLLSSGEYNEQFF

D: NA
J: TRBJ2-5
V: TRBV2
size: NA
DNA: TGTGCCAGCAGTGAATTCGGAGGGAGGCAAGAGACCCAGTACTTC
CDR3: CASSEFGGRQETQYF

D: NA
J: TRBJ2-3
V: TRBV11-2
size: NA
DNA: TGTGCCAGCAGCTTAGCCAGCACAGATACGCAGTATTTT
CDR3: CASSLASTDTQYF

D: TRBD2
J: TRBJ2-7
V: TRBV4-2
size: NA
DNA: TGTGCCAGCAGCCAAGATGGTAGGGCGGGAGGCGTTGTGCAGTACTTC
CDR3: CASSQDGRAGGVVQYF

D: TRBD2
J: TRBJ2-3
V: TRBV2
size: NA
DNA: TGTGCCAGCAGTTTCGGACTAGCAGGTACAGATACGCAGTATTTT
CDR3: CASSFGLAGTDTQYF

D: NA
J: TRBJ1-1
V: TRBV4-1
size: NA
DNA: TGCGCCAGCAGCCAAGATCGGGGTCGAAACAGGCACATGAACACTGAAGCTTTCTTT
CDR3: CASSQDRGRNRHMNTEAFF

D: TRBD2
J: TRBJ2-3
V: TRBV7-2
size: NA
DNA: TGTGCCAGCAGCTTACCCTGGACTAGTTCAGATACGCAGTATTTT
CDR3: CASSLPWTSSDTQYF

D: NA
J: TRBJ2-1
V: TRBV9
size: NA
DNA: TGTGCCAGCAGCGTAGCTAGCCTCAATGAGCAGTTCTTC
CDR3: CASSVASLNEQFF

D: NA
J: TRBJ2-7
V: TRBV29-1
size: NA
DNA: TGCAGCGTTGAACTCGCAGAGATATACCACGAGCAGTACTTC
CDR3: CSVELAEIYHEQYF

D: NA
J: TRBJ2-2
V: TRBV28
size: NA
DNA: TGTGCCAGCAGTTTAGCATCCATCACCGGGGAGCTGTTTTTT
CDR3: CASSLASITGELFF

D: TRBD1
J: TRBJ1-1
V: TRBV6-6
size: NA
DNA: TGTGCCAGCAGTCTGACAGGGGGCTCGCCCACTGAAGCTTTCTTT
CDR3: CASSLTGGSPTEAFF

D: NA
J: TRBJ2-1
V: TRBV2
size: NA
DNA: TGTGCCAGCAGTGAAACTGGACAGGAGCAGTTCTTC
CDR3: CASSETGQEQFF

D: TRBD1
J: TRBJ2-1
V: TRBV5-1
size: NA
DNA: TGCGCCAGCAGCTTCCACCCCGGGACAGAATACTACAATGAGCAGTTCTTC
CDR3: CASSFHPGTEYYNEQFF

D: TRBD1
J: TRBJ2-7
V: TRBV13
size: NA
DNA: TGTGCCAGCAGCTTAGTAGGACAGGGGGCGGACGAGCAGTACTTC
CDR3: CASSLVGQGADEQYF

D: NA
J: TRBJ2-7
V: TRBV5-1
size: NA
DNA: TGCGCCAGCAGCTTGGGTGTGGGGTACGAGCAGTACTTC
CDR3: CASSLGVGYEQYF

D: TRBD1
J: TRBJ1-1
V: TRBV27
size: NA
DNA: TGTGCCAGCAGTCCACGGACAGGGGCGGCCACTGAAGCTTTCTTT
CDR3: CASSPRTGAATEAFF

D: NA
J: TRBJ2-5
V: TRBV7-2
size: NA
DNA: TGTGCCAGCAGCTCAATGCGGGACCCAGGGTTGGGGACCCAGTACTTC
CDR3: CASSSMRDPGLGTQYF

D: NA
J: TRBJ2-5
V: TRBV28
size: NA
DNA: TGTGCCAGCAGTTTAAGGCAGGGGAAACAGTACTTC
CDR3: CASSLRQGKQYF

D: NA
J: TRBJ2-7
V: TRBV28
size: NA
DNA: TGTGCCAGCAGTTTAAGTAGAGTGTTCTACGAGCAGTACTTC
CDR3: CASSLSRVFYEQYF

D: NA
J: TRBJ2-5
V: TRBV18
size: NA
DNA: TGTGCCAGCTCCTTTGACTCCTCACAAGAGACCCAGTACTTC
CDR3: CASSFDSSQETQYF

D: NA
J: TRBJ1-1
V: TRBV16
size: once
DNA: TGTGCCAGCAGTCTAACGGGTGGGGCTCGCACTGAAGCTTTCTTT
CDR3: CASSLTGGARTEAFF

D: TRBD2
J: TRBJ2-5
V: TRBV19
size: NA
DNA: TGTGCCAGTAGTTCGACTAGCGGGAGACAAGAGACCCAGTACTTC
CDR3: CASSSTSGRQETQYF

D: NA
J: TRBJ2-7
V: TRBV9
size: NA
DNA: TGTGCCAGCAGCTCCGACTTCTACGAGCAGTACTTC
CDR3: CASSSDFYEQYF

D: TRBD2
J: TRBJ2-7
V: TRBV7-9
size: NA
DNA: TGTGCCAGCAGTCCAGAGGGACTAGCGTCCTACGAGCAGTACTTC
CDR3: CASSPEGLASYEQYF

D: TRBD2
J: TRBJ2-2
V: TRBV9
size: NA
DNA: TGTGCCAGCAGCCCCCGGACTAGCTTTGACACCGGGGAGCTGTTTTTT
CDR3: CASSPRTSFDTGELFF

D: TRBD2
J: TRBJ2-5
V: TRBV6-5
size: NA
DNA: TGTGCCAGCGGCGGGGGTTCGGAGGTGCAGTACTTC
CDR3: CASGGGSEVQYF

D: NA
J: TRBJ1-4
V: TRBV10-3
size: NA
DNA: TGTGCCATCAGTGAACGGGGATCGACTGAAAAACTGTTTTTT
CDR3: CAISERGSTEKLFF

D: TRBD1
J: TRBJ2-7
V: TRBV6-5
size: NA
DNA: TGTGCCAGCATCGGAACCGACAGGGTGCCCTACGAGCAGTACTTC
CDR3: CASIGTDRVPYEQYF

D: TRBD1
J: TRBJ2-7
V: TRBV19
size: NA
DNA: TGTGCCAGTGCCCGGGACAGGGGATCCTACGAGCAGTACTTC
CDR3: CASARDRGSYEQYF

D: TRBD1
J: TRBJ1-2
V: TRBV6-6
size: NA
DNA: TGTGCCAGCAGTTATAGGGACAGGGGGAACTATGGCTACACCTTC
CDR3: CASSYRDRGNYGYTF

D: NA
J: TRBJ2-2
V: TRBV7-8
size: once
DNA: TGTGCCAGCAGATCGGACCGCACCGGGGAGCTGTTTTTT
CDR3: CASRSDRTGELFF

D: TRBD2
J: TRBJ2-7
V: TRBV7-9
size: NA
DNA: TGTGCCAGCAGCTTCGGACTAGCGGATTCCTACGAGCAGTACTTC
CDR3: CASSFGLADSYEQYF

D: NA
J: TRBJ2-1
V: TRBV6-1
size: NA
DNA: TGTGCCAGCGGCGGGTACTTCTACAATGAGCAGTTCTTC
CDR3: CASGGYFYNEQFF

D: NA
J: TRBJ1-2
V: TRBV28
size: NA
DNA: TGTGCCAGCAGTTCTGGGGCAGGTCCTCCTAATGGCTACACCTTC
CDR3: CASSSGAGPPNGYTF

D: NA
J: TRBJ2-7
V: TRBV27
size: NA
DNA: TGTGCCAGCAGTTTAGTTGGGATCTCCTACGAGCAGTACTTC
CDR3: CASSLVGISYEQYF

D: TRBD1
J: TRBJ2-2
V: TRBV19
size: NA
DNA: TGTGCCAGTAGTACCATGGACAGGGTGGGTACCGGGGAGCTGTTTTTT
CDR3: CASSTMDRVGTGELFF

D: NA
J: TRBJ2-1
V: TRBV14
size: NA
DNA: TGTGCCAGCAGCCTTTGGGTCTCCTACAATGAGCAGTTCTTC
CDR3: CASSLWVSYNEQFF

D: NA
J: TRBJ2-2
V: TRBV6-6
size: NA
DNA: TGTGCCAGCAGTACCGGGACGGCGAACACCGGGGAGCTGTTTTTT
CDR3: CASSTGTANTGELFF

D: NA
J: TRBJ2-3
V: TRBV29-1
size: NA
DNA: TGCAGCGTTGACCCACTAGAAGGGGAGGATACGCAGTATTTT
CDR3: CSVDPLEGEDTQYF

D: NA
J: TRBJ1-2
V: TRBV28
size: few
DNA: TGTGCCAGCAGTTTAGGAGGCGACAGCTATGGCTACACCTTC
CDR3: CASSLGGDSYGYTF

D: NA
J: TRBJ1-2
V: TRBV6-5
size: NA
DNA: TGTGCCAGCAGTCGACTAGCTTATGGCTACACCTTC
CDR3: CASSRLAYGYTF

D: NA
J: TRBJ2-3
V: TRBV29-1
size: NA
DNA: TGCAGCGTTGTGGGACGGCTAACAGATACGCAGTATTTT
CDR3: CSVVGRLTDTQYF

D: TRBD1
J: TRBJ2-2
V: TRBV11-2
size: NA
DNA: TGTGCCAGCAGCTTTGGGGACAGGAACACCGGGGAGCTGTTTTTT
CDR3: CASSFGDRNTGELFF

D: TRBD2
J: TRBJ2-1
V: TRBV7-9
size: once
DNA: TGTGCCAGCAGTCGACTAGCGGGAGGGTACAATGAGCAGTTCTTC
CDR3: CASSRLAGGYNEQFF

D: TRBD2
J: TRBJ2-7
V: TRBV28
size: NA
DNA: TGTGCCAGCAGTTTATCTGAACTAGCGGGCGAGCAGTACTTC
CDR3: CASSLSELAGEQYF

D: TRBD2
J: TRBJ2-7
V: TRBV7-9
size: NA
DNA: TGTGCCAGCAGCTTAACTAGCGGGGCGTACGAGCAGTACTTC
CDR3: CASSLTSGAYEQYF

D: TRBD1
J: TRBJ1-5
V: TRBV15
size: once
DNA: TGTGCCACCAGCAGCCGACAGGGGGCCTACAATCAGCCCCAGCATTTT
CDR3: CATSSRQGAYNQPQHF

D: TRBD2
J: TRBJ2-7
V: TRBV11-2
size: NA
DNA: TGTGCCAGCAGCTCGACTAGCGGTACCTACGAGCAGTACTTC
CDR3: CASSSTSGTYEQYF

D: NA
J: TRBJ1-2
V: TRBV27
size: NA
DNA: TGTGCCAGCAGTTTTTCGGGACCTTATGGCTACACCTTC
CDR3: CASSFSGPYGYTF

D: TRBD1
J: TRBJ1-2
V: TRBV6-1
size: NA
DNA: TGTGCCAGCAGTGAAGGTGGGTGGGTACCGGGACAGATGAACTATGGCTACACCTTC
CDR3: CASSEGGWVPGQMNYGYTF

D: TRBD1
J: TRBJ1-5
V: TRBV19
size: few
DNA: TGTGCCAGTAATCAGGGGGCGAGCAATCAGCCCCAGCATTTT
CDR3: CASNQGASNQPQHF

D: NA
J: TRBJ2-1
V: TRBV6-1
size: NA
DNA: TGTGCCACCACCATGGGGAACAGCTACAATGAGCAGTTCTTC
CDR3: CATTMGNSYNEQFF

D: NA
J: TRBJ2-7
V: TRBV29-1
size: NA
DNA: TGCAGCGTTGAAGTGGGGTACGAGCAGTACTTC
CDR3: CSVEVGYEQYF

D: NA
J: TRBJ2-5
V: TRBV5-1
size: NA
DNA: TGCGCCAGCAGCAGGGTACTAGGGGAGACCCAGTACTTC
CDR3: CASSRVLGETQYF